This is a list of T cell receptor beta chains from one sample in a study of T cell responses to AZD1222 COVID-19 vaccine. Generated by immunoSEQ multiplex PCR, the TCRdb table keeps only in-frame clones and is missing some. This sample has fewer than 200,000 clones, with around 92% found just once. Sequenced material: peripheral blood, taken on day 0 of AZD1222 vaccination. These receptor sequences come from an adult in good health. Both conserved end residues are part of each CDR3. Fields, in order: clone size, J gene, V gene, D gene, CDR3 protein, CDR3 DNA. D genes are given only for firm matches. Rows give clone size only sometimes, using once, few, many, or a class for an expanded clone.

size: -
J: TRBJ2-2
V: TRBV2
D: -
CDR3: CASHRDGDTGELFF
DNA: TGTGCCAGCCACAGGGACGGGGACACCGGGGAGCTGTTTTTT

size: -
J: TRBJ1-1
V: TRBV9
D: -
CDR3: CASSVVASVNTEAFF
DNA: TGTGCCAGCAGCGTAGTGGCATCGGTGAACACTGAAGCTTTCTTT

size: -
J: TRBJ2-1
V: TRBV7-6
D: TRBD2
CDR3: CASSYPGGVSYNEQFF
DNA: TGTGCCAGCAGCTACCCTGGGGGGGTTTCCTACAATGAGCAGTTCTTC

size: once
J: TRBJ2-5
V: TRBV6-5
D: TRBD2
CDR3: CASSRFGGGPETQYF
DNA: TGTGCCAGCAGTAGGTTCGGGGGGGGGCCAGAGACCCAGTACTTC

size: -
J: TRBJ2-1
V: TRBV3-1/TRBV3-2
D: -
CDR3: CASSQAGDHNEQFF
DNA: TGTGCCAGCAGCCAAGCGGGGGACCACAATGAGCAGTTCTTC

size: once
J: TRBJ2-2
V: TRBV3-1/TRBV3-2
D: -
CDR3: CASSLKGVGNTGELFF
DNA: TGTGCCAGCAGCTTAAAGGGTGTTGGCAACACCGGGGAGCTGTTTTTT

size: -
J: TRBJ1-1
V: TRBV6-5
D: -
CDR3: CASSYSGRLNTEAFF
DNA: TGTGCCAGCAGTTATAGTGGACGGCTGAACACTGAAGCTTTCTTT

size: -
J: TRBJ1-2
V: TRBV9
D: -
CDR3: CASSAADYYGYTF
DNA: TGTGCCAGCAGCGCCGCAGATTACTATGGCTACACCTTC

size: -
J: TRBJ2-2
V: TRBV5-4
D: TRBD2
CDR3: CASSPLAEAPAGELFF
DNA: TGTGCCAGCAGCCCGCTAGCGGAAGCTCCCGCCGGGGAGCTGTTTTTT

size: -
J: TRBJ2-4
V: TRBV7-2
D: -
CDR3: CASSLAQGVDIQYF
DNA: TGTGCCAGCAGCTTAGCGCAAGGGGTGGACATTCAGTACTTC

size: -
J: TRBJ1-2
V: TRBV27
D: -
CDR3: CASSLAGLGGYTF
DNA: TGTGCCAGCAGTTTGGCAGGGTTAGGGGGCTACACCTTC

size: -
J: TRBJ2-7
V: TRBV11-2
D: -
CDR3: CASSFSGAFLVYEQYF
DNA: TGTGCCAGCAGCTTTTCCGGGGCTTTTCTCGTCTACGAGCAGTACTTC

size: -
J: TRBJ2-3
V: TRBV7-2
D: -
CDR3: CASSGSLRSSTDTQYF
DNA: TGTGCCAGCAGCGGTAGCCTGCGGAGTAGCACAGATACGCAGTATTTT

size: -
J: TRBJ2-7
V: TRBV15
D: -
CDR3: CATSRGRDQYEQYF
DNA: TGTGCCACCAGCAGAGGCAGGGACCAATACGAGCAGTACTTC

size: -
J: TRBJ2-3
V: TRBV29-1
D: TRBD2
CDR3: CSAQGLAGGDTQYF
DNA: TGCAGCGCCCAGGGACTAGCGGGGGGAGATACGCAGTATTTT

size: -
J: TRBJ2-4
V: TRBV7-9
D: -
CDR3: CASSLVADIQYF
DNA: TGTGCCAGCAGCTTAGTTGCGGACATTCAGTACTTC

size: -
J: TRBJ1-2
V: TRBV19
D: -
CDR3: CASSLNYGYTF
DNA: TGTGCCAGTTCCCTTAACTATGGCTACACCTTC

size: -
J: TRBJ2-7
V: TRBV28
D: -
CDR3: CASKSFYEQYF
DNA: TGTGCCAGCAAGAGTTTCTACGAGCAGTACTTC

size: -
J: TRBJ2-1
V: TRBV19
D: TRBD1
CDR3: CASSIVDRVSNEQFF
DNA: TGTGCCAGTAGTATAGTGGACAGGGTCTCCAATGAGCAGTTCTTC

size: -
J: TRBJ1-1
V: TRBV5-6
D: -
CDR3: CASSPRFSNTEAFF
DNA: TGTGCCAGCAGCCCACGATTCAGCAACACTGAAGCTTTCTTT

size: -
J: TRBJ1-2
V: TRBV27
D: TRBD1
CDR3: CASSLLGQEGWYGYTF
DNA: TGTGCCAGCAGTCTACTCGGACAGGAGGGATGGTATGGCTACACCTTC

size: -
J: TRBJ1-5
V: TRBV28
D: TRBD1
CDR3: CASSFTGAGNQPQHF
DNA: TGTGCCAGCAGCTTCACAGGGGCGGGCAATCAGCCCCAGCATTTT

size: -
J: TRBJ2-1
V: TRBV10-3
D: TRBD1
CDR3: CAISDSLGQGHNEQFF
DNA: TGTGCCATCAGTGATTCGTTGGGACAGGGACACAATGAGCAGTTCTTC

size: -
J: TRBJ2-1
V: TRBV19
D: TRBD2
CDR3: CASNQGLAYNEQFF
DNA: TGTGCCAGTAATCAGGGACTAGCCTACAATGAGCAGTTCTTC

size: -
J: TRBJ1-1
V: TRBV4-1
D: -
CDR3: CASRNKGGGSGTEAFF
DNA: TGCGCCAGCAGAAATAAAGGGGGGGGCAGTGGCACTGAAGCTTTCTTT

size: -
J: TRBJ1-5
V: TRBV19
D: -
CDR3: CASSLYGEGHSNQPQHF
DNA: TGTGCCAGTAGTCTCTACGGGGAAGGGCATAGCAATCAGCCCCAGCATTTT

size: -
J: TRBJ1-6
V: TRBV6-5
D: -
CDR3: CAGGARYNSPLHF
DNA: TGTGCCGGGGGGGCGCGATATAATTCACCCCTCCACTTT

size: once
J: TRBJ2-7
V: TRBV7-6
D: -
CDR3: CASSWGLVQEPYEQYF
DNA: TGTGCCAGCAGCTGGGGGTTGGTCCAGGAGCCCTACGAGCAGTACTTC

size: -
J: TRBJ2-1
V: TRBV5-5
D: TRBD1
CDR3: CASSLTGGVSNEQFF
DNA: TGTGCCAGCAGCTTGACAGGGGGAGTGAGCAATGAGCAGTTCTTC

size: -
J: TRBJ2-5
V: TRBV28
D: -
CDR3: CASSLFSGGPPWDQYF
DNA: TGTGCCAGCAGTTTATTTAGCGGCGGACCTCCGTGGGACCAGTACTTC

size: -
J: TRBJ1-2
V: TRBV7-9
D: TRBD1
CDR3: CASSFATGGDYGYTF
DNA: TGTGCCAGCAGCTTCGCGACAGGGGGGGACTATGGCTACACCTTC

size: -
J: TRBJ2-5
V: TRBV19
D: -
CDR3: CASSIDLATTKTQYF
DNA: TGTGCCAGTAGTATAGATCTAGCTACGACGAAGACCCAGTACTTC

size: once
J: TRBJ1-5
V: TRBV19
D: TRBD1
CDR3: CASSTRDRGPDQPQHF
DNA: TGTGCCAGTAGTACCCGGGACAGGGGACCCGATCAGCCCCAGCATTTT

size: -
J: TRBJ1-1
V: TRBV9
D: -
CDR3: CASSVEGRVGTEAFF
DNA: TGTGCCAGCAGCGTAGAAGGGAGGGTGGGCACTGAAGCTTTCTTT

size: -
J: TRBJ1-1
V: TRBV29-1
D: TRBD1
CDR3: CSGNEQGPHTEAFF
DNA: TGCAGCGGGAACGAACAGGGGCCGCACACTGAAGCTTTCTTT

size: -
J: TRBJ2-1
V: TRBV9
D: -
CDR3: CASSVVGRGTFREQFF
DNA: TGTGCCAGCAGCGTAGTAGGTAGGGGGACCTTTCGTGAGCAGTTCTTC

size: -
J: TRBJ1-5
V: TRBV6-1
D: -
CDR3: CASSVQGPTSNQPQHF
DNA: TGTGCCAGCAGTGTACAGGGCCCCACAAGCAATCAGCCCCAGCATTTT

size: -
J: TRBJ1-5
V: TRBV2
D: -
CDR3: CASSASDSNQPQHF
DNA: TGTGCCAGCAGTGCCAGTGATAGCAATCAGCCCCAGCATTTT

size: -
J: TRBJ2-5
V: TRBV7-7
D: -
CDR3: CASSPTVGARETQYF
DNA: TGTGCCAGCAGCCCTACGGTGGGGGCTCGGGAGACCCAGTACTTC

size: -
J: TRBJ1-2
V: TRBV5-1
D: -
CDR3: CASSPEGQNGYTF
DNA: TGCGCCAGCAGCCCGGAGGGGCAGAATGGCTACACCTTC

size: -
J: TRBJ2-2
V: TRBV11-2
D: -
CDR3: CASSLGGTGELFF
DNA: TGTGCCAGCAGCTTAGGAGGGACCGGGGAGCTGTTTTTT

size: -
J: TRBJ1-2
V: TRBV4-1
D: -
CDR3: CASSQGGRYGYTF
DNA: TGCGCCAGCAGCCAAGGAGGGAGGTATGGCTACACCTTC

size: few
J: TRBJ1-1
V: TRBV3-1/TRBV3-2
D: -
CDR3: CASSQVGSTEAFF
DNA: TGTGCCAGCAGCCAAGTAGGGAGTACTGAAGCTTTCTTT

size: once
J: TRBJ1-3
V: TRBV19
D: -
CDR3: CASLTGNTIYF
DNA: TGTGCCAGTTTAACTGGAAACACCATATATTTT

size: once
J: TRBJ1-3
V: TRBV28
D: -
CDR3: CASTPTSGNTIYF
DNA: TGTGCCAGCACCCCCACCTCTGGAAACACCATATATTTT

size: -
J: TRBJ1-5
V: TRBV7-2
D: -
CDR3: CASSLSNSNQPQHF
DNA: TGTGCCAGCAGCTTATCAAATAGCAATCAGCCCCAGCATTTT

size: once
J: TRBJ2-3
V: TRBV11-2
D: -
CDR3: CASSLGSDTQYF
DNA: TGTGCCAGCAGCTTAGGGTCTGATACGCAGTATTTT

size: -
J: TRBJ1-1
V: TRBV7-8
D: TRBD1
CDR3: CASSLPGGVGSTEAFF
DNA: TGTGCCAGCAGCTTACCAGGGGGCGTGGGGAGCACTGAAGCTTTCTTT

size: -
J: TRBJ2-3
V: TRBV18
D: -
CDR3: CASSPPKITGLDTQYF
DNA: TGTGCCAGCTCACCACCGAAAATTACGGGGCTTGATACGCAGTATTTT